The 30 T cell receptor beta chains in this list originate from one sample, sequenced in a study of shared clonotypes between healthy human individuals. The repertoire was sequenced with immunoSEQ multiplex PCR; TCRdb's copy has only in-frame clones and lacks some. The sample includes about 600,000 clones, roughly 98% of them seen just once. The naive CD8 subset, CD45RO-negative cells positively selected for CCR7, excluded terminally differentiated effector memory CD45RA+ cells. Sequencing used naive CD8+ T cells sorted from blood. The receptors were sampled from a man younger than 45 in good health.

This chain links TRBV19 with TRBJ2-7, with D perhaps matching TRBD1 (5 bases). The V end was cut by 1 base, the J end by 4 bases, with 11 bases between. CDR3 length: 14 residues. The V gene's germline CDR1 is LNHDA and CDR2 SQIVND (reference sequence). The DNA of the CDR3 is TGTGCCAGTAGTATAGCGGAGAACAGGTACGAGCAGTACTTC. It codes for CASSIAENRYEQYF. Complete variable domain (other parts from reference TRBV19 and TRBJ2-7): DGGITQSPKYLFRKEGQNVTLSCEQNLNHDAMYWYRQDPGQGLRLIYYSQIVNDFQKGDIAEGYSVSREKKESFPLTVTSAQKNPTAFYLCASSIAENRYEQYFGPGTRLTVT.

The V call is TRBV4-3, the J call TRBJ1-5; no clear D gene. The CDR3 extends over 15 amino acids. Trimming stripped 0 bases from V and 1 base from J, with 7 bases between. CDR1 is LGHNA and CDR2 is YSLEER in the germline V gene. The CDR3 region has the DNA TGCGCCAGCAGCCAAGATGGGAACAGCAATCAGCCCCAGCATTTT. It specifies CASSQDGNSNQPQHF.

Worth noting for this clone: This sample also contains other DNA sequences that code for the same CDR3. The chain combines TRBV10-3 with TRBJ1-5, with D tentatively TRBD1 (5 bases). V was trimmed by 3 bases and J by 7 bases, leaving 13 bases between them. The CDR3 is 14 amino acids. Per germline, CDR1 ENHRY and CDR2 SYGVKD. CDR3 protein: CAISDGQGGQPQHF. The CDR3 DNA follows: TGTGCCATCAGTGATGGGCAGGGCGGGCAGCCCCAGCATTTT.

The genes are TRBV2 and TRBJ2-1; 10 positions match TRBD2. This CDR3 spans 16 amino acids. CDR1 is SNHLY, CDR2 FYNNEI, per germline. Trimming removed 7 bases from V and 2 bases from J; junction bases left unmatched: 8. CDR3 in DNA: TGTGCCAGCATCCTCGAGGGGACTAGCGCCTACAATGAGCAGTTCTTC. This translates into CASILEGTSAYNEQFF.

V usage is TRBV7-8 and J usage is TRBJ2-7; 13 bases align to TRBD2. The CDR3 covers 15 residues. From germline, CDR1 is SGHVS and CDR2 FQNEAQ. Losses at the gene ends were 6 bases for V and 0 bases for J; bases not matched to a gene: 2. The CDR3: CASRWTSGSSYEQYF. The CDR3 coding sequence is TGTGCCAGCAGATGGACTAGCGGGAGCTCCTACGAGCAGTACTTC.

V usage is TRBV6-1 and J usage is TRBJ2-3; 12 nucleotides agree with TRBD2. The CDR3 runs 15 residues. CDR1 is MNHNS and CDR2 is SASEGT in the germline V gene. V gave up 7 bases and J gave up 5 bases; unmatched junction bases: 7. CDR3 sequence: CASIWLAGGGDTQYF. The CDR3 nucleotides are TGTGCCAGCATTTGGCTAGCGGGAGGGGGAGATACGCAGTATTTT.

The chain uses TRBV4-1 and TRBJ1-1; the D gene is possibly TRBD1 (5 bases). V lost 1 base, J lost 5 bases, and 17 bases lay in between. Germline V lookup: CDR1 MGHRA, CDR2 YSYEKL. The CDR3 contains 16 residues. The DNA for the CDR3 is TGCGCCAGCAGCCAAGCCCCCGGGGGGTCGGATACTGAAGCTTTCTTT. Amino acid sequence: CASSQAPGGSDTEAFF.

The chain couples TRBV29-1 to TRBJ2-2; 9 bases map to TRBD1. CDR3 length: 15 residues. Trimming cost V 6 bases and J 2 bases; bases outside gene matches: 7. Germline CDR1 reads SQVTM; CDR2 reads ANQGSEA. CDR3 in amino acids: CSVPTGGGNTGELFF. Written as DNA, the CDR3 is TGCAGCGTCCCGACAGGGGGTGGTAACACCGGGGAGCTGTTTTTT.

The rearrangement joins TRBV4-3 to TRBJ1-2, with 7 bases that match TRBD1. Germline V CDR1 and CDR2: LGHNA, YSLEER. This CDR3 is 16 amino acids long. Trimming took 0 bases from V and 2 from J; bases not matched to a gene: 6. The CDR3 spells CASSQDRTGPNYGYTF. DNA for the CDR3: TGCGCCAGCAGCCAAGATCGGACAGGACCGAACTATGGCTACACCTTC.

Points on this clone: The same CDR3 also results from other DNA sequences found in this sample. The chain is built from TRBV27 and TRBJ2-7; D is perhaps TRBD2 (5 bases). Germline CDR1 is MNHEY and CDR2 is SMNVEV (reference sequence). V dropped 3 bases and J dropped 3 bases, with 9 bases sitting between them. The CDR3 covers 13 residues. As DNA, the CDR3 is TGTGCCAGCAGTTTTGGACTGTACTACGAGCAGTACTTC. It codes for CASSFGLYYEQYF.

The chain carries TRBV7-9 and TRBJ2-7; D is uncertain. Trimming took off 2 bases at V and 1 base at J, with 6 bases between the two ends. Germline V gene sequence: CDR1 SEHNR, CDR2 FQNEAQ (reference sequence). The CDR3 loop spans 13 amino acids. CDR3 residues: CASSLRASYEQYF. The CDR3 region has the DNA TGTGCCAGCAGCTTACGGGCTTCCTACGAGCAGTACTTC.

The chain employs TRBV7-3 and TRBJ2-4; tentative D call: TRBD2 (5 bases). Per the germline V gene, CDR1 is SGHTA and CDR2 is FQGTGA. The CDR3 has 19 residues. Trimming removed 5 bases at V and 3 bases at J, with 26 bases between. DNA for the CDR3: TGTGCCAGCAGCCGGAGAGGCAGCGGCCTCCCTTACGGCAAAAACATTCAGTACTTC. Its protein is CASSRRGSGLPYGKNIQYF.

This clone was detected once. This sample includes further DNA sequences coding for the same CDR3. V usage is TRBV18 and J usage is TRBJ2-1; D gene unclear. CDR3 length: 12 amino acids. Trimming took off 2 bases at V and 1 base at J, with 0 bases between the two ends. CDR1 KGHSH and CDR2 LQKENI come from the germline V gene. The CDR3 nucleotides read TGTGCCAGCTCACCATCCTACAATGAGCAGTTCTTC. Translation gives CASSPSYNEQFF.

V gene TRBV27 combines with J gene TRBJ2-7, with 7 bases matching TRBD1. Germline lookup yields CDR1 MNHEY and CDR2 SMNVEV (reference sequence). With 3 bases clipped from V and 2 bases from J, the junction kept 7 bases outside the gene matches. This CDR3 has 15 amino acids. The CDR3 loop is CASSFFGTETYEQYF. The CDR3 nucleotides are TGTGCCAGCAGTTTTTTTGGGACAGAAACCTACGAGCAGTACTTC.

The J gene is TRBJ2-7, the V gene TRBV5-4; D perhaps matches TRBD1 (5 bases). This CDR3 has 14 residues. V was clipped by 2 bases and J by 2 bases, with 11 bases between them. Looked up from germline, CDR1 is SGHNT and CDR2 is YYREEE (reference sequence). DNA of the CDR3: TGTGCCAGCAGCTTTCAAGGGGCGACCTACGAGCAGTACTTC. Its protein is CASSFQGATYEQYF. Variable domain in full (rest from reference TRBV5-4 and TRBJ2-7): ETGVTQSPTHLIKTRGQQVTLRCSSQSGHNTVSWYQQALGQGPQFIFQYYREEENGRGNFPPRFSGLQFPNYSSELNVNALELDDSALYLCASSFQGATYEQYFGPGTRLTVT.

The rearrangement joins TRBV9 to TRBJ2-5; D not resolved. Germline V lookup: CDR1 SGDLS, CDR2 YYNGEE. The V and J ends lost 2 bases and 0 bases respectively, with 11 bases between them. This CDR3 is 15 amino acids long. The CDR3 region is CASSVSRAHQETQYF. For the CDR3, the DNA is TGTGCCAGCAGCGTTTCCAGAGCTCACCAAGAGACCCAGTACTTC.

The chain recombines TRBV7-9 with TRBJ2-3, with 7 positions matching TRBD2. CDR3 length: 19 amino acids. The V segment lost 1 base and the J segment 0 bases; nucleotides outside the gene matches: 13. Germline loops: CDR1 SEHNR, CDR2 FQNEAQ (reference sequence). CDR3 nucleotides: TGTGCCAGCAGCTTAGGCGAAGCATCGAGGGACTATAGCACAGATACGCAGTATTTT. Translation gives CASSLGEASRDYSTDTQYF.

The chain carries TRBV7-9 and TRBJ2-5, with D perhaps assigned TRBD1 or TRBD2 (5 bases each). The germline V and J ends were trimmed by 5 bases and 2 bases, with 18 bases remaining between them. This CDR3 has 16 amino acids. CDR1 is SEHNR, CDR2 FQNEAQ, per germline (reference sequence). CDR3 amino acids: CASSTPPLGVQETQYF. The CDR3 region has the DNA TGTGCCAGCAGCACCCCTCCTTTGGGGGTGCAAGAGACCCAGTACTTC.

This rearrangement joins TRBV7-9 to TRBJ1-1; D ambiguous. This CDR3 spans 13 amino acids. Germline-derived CDR1 and CDR2 are SEHNR and FQNEAQ (reference sequence). V was cut by 6 bases and J by 3 bases, with 11 bases left in between. The CDR3 DNA reads TGTGCCAGCAGTTCCCCCGGCTACACTGAAGCTTTCTTT. Protein product: CASSSPGYTEAFF.

The CDR3 nucleotides are TGCGCCAGCAGTCAGGCAGATGAGCAGTTCTTC. Protein product: CASSQADEQFF. The chain has TRBV23-1 and TRBJ2-1, with no clear D. TRBV23-1 is designated an ORF whose function remains uncertain. V was clipped by 3 bases and J by 8 bases, with 5 bases between them. The CDR3 totals 11 residues.

V usage is TRBV7-9 and J usage is TRBJ1-5, with unresolved D. Germline assignment: CDR1 SEHNR and CDR2 FQNEAQ (reference sequence). This CDR3 region has 12 residues. V was clipped by 5 bases and J by 1 base, with 3 bases between them. For the CDR3, the DNA is TGTGCCAGCAGCCAGAGCAATCAGCCCCAGCATTTT. The encoded protein is CASSQSNQPQHF.

V and J are TRBV6-5 and TRBJ2-7, with D tentatively TRBD2 (6 bases). Looked up from germline, CDR1 is MNHEY and CDR2 is SVGAGI. The CDR3 extends over 15 amino acids. V lost 0 bases and J 1 base, leaving 10 bases between the germline ends. The CDR3 reads CASSYSRLGSYEQYF. The CDR3, as DNA: TGTGCCAGCAGTTACTCGAGACTAGGTTCCTACGAGCAGTACTTC.

The V and J genes are TRBV5-1 and TRBJ1-1; D possibly corresponds to TRBD1 (6 bases). Trimming took off 0 bases at V and 4 bases at J, with 7 bases between the two ends. From germline, CDR1 is SGHRS and CDR2 YFSETQ. The CDR3 spans 13 residues. CDR3 sequence reads: CASSLEGGTEAFF. The CDR3 region has the DNA TGCGCCAGCAGCTTGGAAGGGGGCACTGAAGCTTTCTTT.

The chain is built from TRBV27 and TRBJ2-7, with D uncertain. The V gene's germline CDR1 is MNHEY and CDR2 SMNVEV (reference sequence). V lost 3 bases and J lost 0, with 9 bases in between. This CDR3 is 14 amino acids long. The CDR3 bases are TGTGCCAGCAGTTTTGAACACTCCTCCTACGAGCAGTACTTC. Protein: CASSFEHSSYEQYF.

The chain is built from TRBV2 and TRBJ2-3; D possibly corresponds to TRBD1 (6 bases). Germline lookup yields CDR1 SNHLY and CDR2 FYNNEI. The CDR3 has 17 amino acids. V gave up 1 base and J gave up 3 bases, with 17 bases separating them. In DNA form, the CDR3 reads TGTGCCAGCAGTGAAGGGTCGGGACAAGCGCCGACAGATACGCAGTATTTT. Translated: CASSEGSGQAPTDTQYF.

The rearrangement links TRBV15 to TRBJ1-5, with D possibly being TRBD1 (5 bases). Germline V gene data show CDR1 as LNHNV and CDR2 as YYDKDF (reference sequence). CDR3 length: 13 residues. V was pared by 1 base and J by 7 bases, with 8 bases between. The CDR3 protein is CATSRGGEQPQHF. In DNA form, the CDR3 reads TGTGCCACCAGCAGAGGAGGGGAACAGCCCCAGCATTTT.

V is TRBV6-5 and J is TRBJ2-6; 7 positions match TRBD2. After removal of 7 bases from V and 0 bases from J, the junction contained 3 bases not matched to a gene. The germline CDR1 and CDR2 sequences are MNHEY and SVGAGI. CDR3 length equals 15 residues. CDR3 region: CASMASGSGANVLTF. In DNA, the CDR3 is TGTGCCAGCATGGCTAGCGGCTCTGGGGCCAACGTCCTGACTTTC.

This rearrangement joins TRBV7-9 to TRBJ2-7; the match to TRBD1 covers 9 bases. The length of the CDR3 is 15 residues. The V segment lost 5 bases and the J segment 0 bases; nucleotides outside the gene matches: 5. The germline gives CDR1 SEHNR, CDR2 FQNEAQ (reference sequence). The CDR3 nucleotides read TGTGCCAGCAGCGACCGGGACAGGGACTCCTACGAGCAGTACTTC. Protein product: CASSDRDRDSYEQYF.

Only one count was recorded for this clone. This CDR3 reads CASSLSVNYEQYF. The CDR3 nucleotides read TGTGCCAGCAGTCTGAGCGTCAACTACGAGCAGTACTTC. This chain uses TRBV28 with TRBJ2-7; D remains unclear. The V gene's germline CDR1 is MDHEN and CDR2 SYDVKM. Trimming cost V 5 bases and J 3 bases, with 11 bases left between them. This CDR3 has 13 residues.

This chain connects TRBV4-1 to TRBJ2-5, with 9 bases that match TRBD1. V gave up 2 bases and J gave up 4 bases; unmatched junction bases: 2. This CDR3 comprises 14 residues. Germline CDR1 MGHRA, CDR2 YSYEKL. CDR3 protein: CASSQTTGGETQYF. CDR3 DNA sequence: TGCGCCAGCAGCCAAACGACAGGGGGAGAGACCCAGTACTTC.